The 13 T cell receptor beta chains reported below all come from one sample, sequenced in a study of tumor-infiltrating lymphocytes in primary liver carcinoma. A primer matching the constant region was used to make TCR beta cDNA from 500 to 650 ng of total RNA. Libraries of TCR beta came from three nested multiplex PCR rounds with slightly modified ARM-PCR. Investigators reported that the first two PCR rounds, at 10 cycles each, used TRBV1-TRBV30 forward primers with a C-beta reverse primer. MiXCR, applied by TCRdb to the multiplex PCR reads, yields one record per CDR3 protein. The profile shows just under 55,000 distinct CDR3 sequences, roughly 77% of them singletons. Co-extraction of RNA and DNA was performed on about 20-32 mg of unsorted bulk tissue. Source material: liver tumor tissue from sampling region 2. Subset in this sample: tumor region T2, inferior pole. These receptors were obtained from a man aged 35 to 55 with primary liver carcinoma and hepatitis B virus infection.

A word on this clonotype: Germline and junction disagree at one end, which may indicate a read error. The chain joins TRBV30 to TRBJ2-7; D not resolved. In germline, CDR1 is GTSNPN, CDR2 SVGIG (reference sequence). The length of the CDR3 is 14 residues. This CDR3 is CAWGVSPSFYVQYF. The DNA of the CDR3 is TGTGCCTGGGGAGTCAGCCCGAGCTTCTACGTGCAGTACTTC.

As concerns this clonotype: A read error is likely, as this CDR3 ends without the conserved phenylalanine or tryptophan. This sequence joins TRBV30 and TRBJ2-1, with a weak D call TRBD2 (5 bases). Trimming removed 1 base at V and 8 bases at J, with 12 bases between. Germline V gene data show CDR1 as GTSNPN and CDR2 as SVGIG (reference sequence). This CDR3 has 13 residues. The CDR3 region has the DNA TGTGCCTGGAGTGGACCTAGCTGGGATGAGCAGTTCTTG. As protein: CAWSGPSWDEQFL.

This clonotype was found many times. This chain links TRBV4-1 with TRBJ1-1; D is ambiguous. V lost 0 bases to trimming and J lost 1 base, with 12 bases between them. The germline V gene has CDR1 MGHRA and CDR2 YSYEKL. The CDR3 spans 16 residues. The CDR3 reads CASSQEPENPNTEAFF. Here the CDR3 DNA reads TGCGCCAGCAGCCAAGAACCCGAGAACCCGAACACTGAAGCTTTCTTT.

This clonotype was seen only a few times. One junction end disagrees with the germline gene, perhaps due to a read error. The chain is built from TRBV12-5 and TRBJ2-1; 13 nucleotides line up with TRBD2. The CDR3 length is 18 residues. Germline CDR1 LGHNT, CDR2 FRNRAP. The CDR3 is CASSPGGLAGSVYSEQFF. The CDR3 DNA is TGTGCTAGTTCCCCCGGGGGACTAGCGGGATCTGTTTACAGTGAGCAGTTCTTC.

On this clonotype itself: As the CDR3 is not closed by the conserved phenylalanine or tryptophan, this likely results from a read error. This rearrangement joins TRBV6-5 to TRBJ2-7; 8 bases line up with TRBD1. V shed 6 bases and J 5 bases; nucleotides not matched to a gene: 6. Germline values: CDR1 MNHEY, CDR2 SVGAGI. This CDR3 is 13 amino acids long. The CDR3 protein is CASSRDRSHEQYS. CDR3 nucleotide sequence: TGTGCCAGCAGCCGGGACAGGAGCCACGAGCAGTACTCC.

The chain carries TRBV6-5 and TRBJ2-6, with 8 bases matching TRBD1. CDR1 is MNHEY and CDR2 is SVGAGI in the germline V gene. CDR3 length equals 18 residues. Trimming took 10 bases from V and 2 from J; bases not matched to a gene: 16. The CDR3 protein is CANSLWTGMRAGANVLTF. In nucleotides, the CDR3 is TGTGCCAATAGTCTTTGGACAGGGATGAGAGCTGGGGCCAACGTCCTGACTTTC.

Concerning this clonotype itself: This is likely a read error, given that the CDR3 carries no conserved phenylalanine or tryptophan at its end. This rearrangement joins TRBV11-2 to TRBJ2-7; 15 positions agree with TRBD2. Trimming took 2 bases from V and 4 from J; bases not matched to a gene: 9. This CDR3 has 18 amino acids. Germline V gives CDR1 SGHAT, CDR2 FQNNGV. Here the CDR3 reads CASSLSDGLAGGRYEQYS. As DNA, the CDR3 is TGTGCCAGCAGCTTATCCGATGGACTAGCGGGAGGGAGGTACGAGCAGTACTCC.

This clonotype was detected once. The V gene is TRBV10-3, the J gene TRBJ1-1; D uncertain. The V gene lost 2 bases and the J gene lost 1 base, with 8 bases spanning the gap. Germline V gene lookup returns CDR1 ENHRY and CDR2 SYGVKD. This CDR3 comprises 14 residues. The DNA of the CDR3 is TGTGCCATCAGTGAGGGTGGCAGGAACACTGAAGCTTTCTTT. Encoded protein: CAISEGGRNTEAFF.

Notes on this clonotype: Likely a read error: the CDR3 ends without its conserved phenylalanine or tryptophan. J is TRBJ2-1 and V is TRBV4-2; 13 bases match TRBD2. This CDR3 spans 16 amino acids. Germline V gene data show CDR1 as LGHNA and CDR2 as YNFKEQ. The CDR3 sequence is CAISVTGTSGDNEQFL. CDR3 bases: TGTGCCATCAGCGTAACCGGGACTAGCGGGGACAATGAGCAGTTCCTA.

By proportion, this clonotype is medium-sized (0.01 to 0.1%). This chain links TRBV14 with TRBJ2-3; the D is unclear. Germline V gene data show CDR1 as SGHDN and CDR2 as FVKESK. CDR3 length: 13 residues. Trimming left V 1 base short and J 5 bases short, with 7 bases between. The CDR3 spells CASSQVGLDTQYF. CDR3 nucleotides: TGTGCCAGCAGCCAAGTGGGATTAGATACGCAGTATTTT.

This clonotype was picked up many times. The CDR3 loop is CASSYGRQGVLMNTEAFF. The CDR3 region has the DNA TGTGCCAGCAGTTACGGACGGCAGGGGGTACTCATGAACACTGAAGCTTTCTTT. J is TRBJ1-1 and V is TRBV6-5, with 7 bases identical to TRBD1. Germline V CDR1 and CDR2: MNHEY, SVGAGI. The trim removed 2 bases at V and 0 bases at J, leaving 12 bases unmatched. CDR3 length: 18 amino acids.

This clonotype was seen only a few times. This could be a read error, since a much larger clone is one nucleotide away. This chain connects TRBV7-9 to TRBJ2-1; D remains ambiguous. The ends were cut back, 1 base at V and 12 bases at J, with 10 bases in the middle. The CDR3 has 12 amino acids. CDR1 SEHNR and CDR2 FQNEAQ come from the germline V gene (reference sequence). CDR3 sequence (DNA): TGTGCCAGCAGCTTAGTAGCCCATGGGCAGTTCTTC. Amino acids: CASSLVAHGQFF.

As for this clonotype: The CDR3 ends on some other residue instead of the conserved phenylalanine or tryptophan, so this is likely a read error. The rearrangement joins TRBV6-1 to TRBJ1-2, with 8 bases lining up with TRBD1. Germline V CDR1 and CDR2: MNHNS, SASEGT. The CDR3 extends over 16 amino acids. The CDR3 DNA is TGTGCCAGCGGTGAAGGAGGACAGGGCTTAAACTATGGCTACACCTCC. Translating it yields CASGEGGQGLNYGYTS.